Below, 23 T cell receptor beta chains from the same sample are listed, as sequenced in a study of shared clonotypes between healthy human individuals (TCRdb year 2020). CD8 naive samples consisted of CD45RO-negative cells that were positively selected for CCR7, yielding a CD45RA+CCR7+ population without TemRA cells. Library method: the immunoSEQ multiplex PCR assay. TCRdb re-hosts the immuneACCESS table, in-frame sequences only. Its copies lack some clones; in the studies checked, an unresolved V gene accounts for under half of them, and the cause for the rest is not known. This sample gives around 1.9 million clones in total; about 93% of them show up just once. The ten largest clonotypes hold over 1.5% of the sample. The sample taken for sequencing was naive CD8+ T cells from PBMCs. The sample's cell subset or site label is to be understood as: CD45RA+CCR7+. Receptor source: a man between 18 and 29 years old in good health. Some clones in this sample may be carry-over from other donors' samples.

This clone showed up just once. The junction and the germline gene differ at one end; a read error may be behind it. The genes are TRBV27 and TRBJ2-7; 8 nucleotides agree with TRBD1. The CDR3 runs 14 residues. The germline CDR1 and CDR2 sequences are MNHEY and SMNVEV (reference sequence). This CDR3 reads CASSFARGPYEQCF. The CDR3, as DNA: TGTGCCAGCAGTTTCGCCAGGGGGCCCTACGAGCAGTGCTTC.

J is TRBJ2-1 and V is TRBV27, with D maybe TRBD2 (5 bases). The CDR3 extends over 14 amino acids. CDR1 is MNHEY, CDR2 SMNVEV, per germline (reference sequence). V was clipped by 3 bases and J by 3 bases, with 9 bases between them. As DNA, the CDR3 is TGTGCCAGCAGTTTTAACAGCGGCTACAATGAGCAGTTCTTC. It codes for CASSFNSGYNEQFF.

J is TRBJ2-5 and V is TRBV2; TRBD2 aligns across 7 bases. The CDR3 covers 14 residues. The V segment lost 2 bases and the J segment 3 bases; nucleotides outside the gene matches: 3. Germline CDR1 is SNHLY and CDR2 is FYNNEI. CDR3 bases: TGTGCCAGCAGTGAAAGGACTAGGGAAGAGACCCAGTACTTC. It specifies CASSERTREETQYF.

V usage is TRBV25-1 and J usage is TRBJ1-4; D remains ambiguous. The length of the CDR3 is 16 residues. Germline loops: CDR1 MGHDK, CDR2 SYGVNS. V was shortened by 2 bases and J by 0 bases, with 10 bases between the two germline ends. In DNA form, the CDR3 reads TGTGCCAGCAGTGAACCTATCGAGGCAACTAATGAAAAACTGTTTTTT. As protein: CASSEPIEATNEKLFF.

CDR3 nucleotides: TGTGCCAGCAGCACAGCAGCGGGAGCTACAGATACGCAGTATTTT. Its protein product is CASSTAAGATDTQYF. V and J are TRBV7-3 and TRBJ2-3; 8 nucleotides agree with TRBD2. Germline CDR1 reads SGHTA; CDR2 reads FQGTGA. The CDR3 is made up of 15 amino acids. The V gene end was trimmed by 5 bases and the J gene end by 3 bases; junction bases not matched to a gene: 7.

The V call is TRBV27, the J call TRBJ1-5, with D tentatively TRBD1 (6 bases). V dropped 2 bases and J dropped 4 bases, with 9 bases sitting between them. CDR1 is MNHEY, CDR2 SMNVEV, per germline (reference sequence). The CDR3 sequence is 14 residues long. The CDR3 bases are TGTGCCAGCAGTTTAACAGGGTGGAATCAGCCCCAGCATTTT. This gives the protein CASSLTGWNQPQHF.

The V and J genes are TRBV19 and TRBJ2-2, with TRBD2 matching 13 bases. V was pared by 10 bases and J by 4 bases, with 12 bases of the junction left unmatched. Germline V CDR1 and CDR2: LNHDA, SQIVND (reference sequence). This CDR3 is 17 amino acids long. The CDR3 DNA reads as TGTGCCACGAGACTAGCGGGAGGCCACCCGGGCACCGGGGAGCTGTTTTTT. Protein sequence: CATRLAGGHPGTGELFF. Supplemented by reference TRBV19 and TRBJ2-2, the full variable domain reads DGGITQSPKYLFRKEGQNVTLSCEQNLNHDAMYWYRQDPGQGLRLIYYSQIVNDFQKGDIAEGYSVSREKKESFPLTVTSAQKNPTAFYLCATRLAGGHPGTGELFFGEGSRLTVL.

The rearrangement links TRBV7-6 to TRBJ1-4, with a weak D call TRBD1 (5 bases). Germline loops: CDR1 SGHVS, CDR2 FNYEAQ. The V gene lost 2 bases and the J gene lost 4 bases, with 8 bases spanning the gap. The CDR3 is 14 residues long. In DNA, the CDR3 is TGTGCCAGCAGCTTAAGTCAGGGTAATGAAAAACTGTTTTTT. Its translation: CASSLSQGNEKLFF.

The chain employs TRBV9 and TRBJ1-1; 7 nucleotides agree with TRBD1. Per germline, CDR1 SGDLS and CDR2 YYNGEE. Unmatched junction bases numbered 11, after V lost 3 bases and J lost 3 bases. The CDR3 has 16 amino acids. The CDR3 nucleotides are TGTGCCAGCAGCGGTCGACAGGGTAAAGGAGACACTGAAGCTTTCTTT. It codes for CASSGRQGKGDTEAFF. Filled out from reference TRBV9 and TRBJ1-1, the complete variable domain reads DSGVTQTPKHLITATGQRVTLRCSPRSGDLSVYWYQQSLDQGLQFLIQYYNGEERAKGNILERFSAQQFPDLHSELNLSSLELGDSALYFCASSGRQGKGDTEAFFGQGTRLTVV.

V usage is TRBV27 and J usage is TRBJ1-4; D unresolved. With 5 bases removed from V and 8 bases from J, the gap between germline ends came to 18 bases. Germline loops: CDR1 MNHEY, CDR2 SMNVEV (reference sequence). The CDR3 totals 15 residues. This chain's CDR3 is CASSPLNEVGEKLFF. For the CDR3, the DNA is TGTGCCAGCAGTCCGCTAAATGAGGTTGGAGAAAAACTGTTTTTT.

This chain uses TRBV28 with TRBJ1-1, with D possibly matching TRBD1 (6 bases). The V gene's germline CDR1 is MDHEN and CDR2 SYDVKM. This CDR3 comprises 14 residues. Trimming stripped 9 bases from V and 6 bases from J, with 20 bases between. CDR3 region: CASIRTGGLAEAFF. CDR3 in DNA: TGTGCCAGTATACGGACGGGGGGGCTGGCTGAAGCTTTCTTT.

This chain's CDR3 is CASIGGAQLAFF. The DNA for the CDR3 is TGTGCCAGCATAGGGGGTGCCCAACTAGCTTTCTTT. V is TRBV27 and J is TRBJ1-1, with D possibly being TRBD1 (6 bases). Between the trimmed V and J ends, which lost 7 bases and 10 bases, there was a span of 16 bases. Germline V lookup: CDR1 MNHEY, CDR2 SMNVEV (reference sequence). CDR3 length: 12 residues.

The chain carries TRBV27 and TRBJ1-2; TRBD1 agrees at 9 bases. CDR1 and CDR2 from the germline V gene are MNHEY and SMNVEV (reference sequence). J gave up 6 bases and V 4 bases, and 6 bases lay outside the gene matches. The CDR3 extends over 14 amino acids. Written as DNA, the CDR3 is TGTGCCAGCAGTTCAACCGGGACAGGGCATGGCTACACCTTC. Translation: CASSSTGTGHGYTF.

This clone was detected a few times. The sample holds other DNA sequences that translate to the same CDR3. The chain is built from TRBV27 and TRBJ2-7; D may be TRBD1 (6 bases). Between the trimmed V and J ends, which lost 4 bases and 2 bases, there was a span of 9 bases. The CDR3 totals 13 residues. Looked up from germline, CDR1 is MNHEY and CDR2 is SMNVEV (reference sequence). CDR3 coding DNA: TGTGCCAGCAGTTATGGACAGACCTACGAGCAGTACTTC. Translating gives CASSYGQTYEQYF.

This rearrangement joins TRBV2 to TRBJ2-5; D might be TRBD2 (5 bases). Per germline, CDR1 SNHLY and CDR2 FYNNEI. The length of the CDR3 is 13 residues. The V gene lost 7 bases and the J gene lost 4 bases, with 13 bases spanning the gap. The CDR3 DNA is TGTGCCAGCACGAGCGGCAGTAGAGAGACCCAGTACTTC. Its protein is CASTSGSRETQYF.

The CDR3 DNA reads as TGTGCCAGTAGTCTCCGGACATACTCAAACATGAACACTGAAGCTTTCTTT. It encodes CASSLRTYSNMNTEAFF. V gene TRBV19 combines with J gene TRBJ1-1, with a weak D call TRBD1 (5 bases). The germline V gene has CDR1 LNHDA and CDR2 SQIVND (reference sequence). Trimming cost V 5 bases and J 0 bases, with 19 bases left between them. This CDR3 is built from 17 residues.

The rearrangement links TRBV28 to TRBJ2-7, with 7 bases identical to TRBD2. The CDR3 is 15 residues long. The V gene end was trimmed by 4 bases and the J gene end by 2 bases; junction bases not matched to a gene: 8. The V gene's germline CDR1 is MDHEN and CDR2 SYDVKM. CDR3 in DNA: TGTGCCAGCAGTTGGCCCCGCGGGGGAGCCTACGAGCAGTACTTC. It is translated as CASSWPRGGAYEQYF.

For the CDR3, the DNA is TGTGCCAGCAGTTTGATACTAGCGGGAGAATGGAGTGGGGACAATGAGCAGTTCTTC. Encoded protein: CASSLILAGEWSGDNEQFF. J is TRBJ2-1 and V is TRBV28, with 11 bases identical to TRBD2. The length of the CDR3 is 19 residues. The junction had 15 bases not matched to a gene; V was cut back by 3 bases and J by 5 bases. CDR1 and CDR2 (germline): MDHEN, SYDVKM.

Worth noting for this clone: Other DNA sequences in the same sample also yield this CDR3. V gene TRBV27 combines with J gene TRBJ1-1; D not certain. Germline CDR1 and CDR2: MNHEY and SMNVEV (reference sequence). V gave up 6 bases and J gave up 4 bases, with 12 bases separating them. This CDR3 region has 13 residues. The CDR3 loop is CASSRRVGTEAFF. CDR3 bases: TGTGCCAGCAGCCGTAGGGTGGGCACTGAAGCTTTCTTT.

The gene calls are TRBV12-5 and TRBJ2-3, with 12 bases identical to TRBD2. CDR1 and CDR2 (germline): LGHNT, FRNRAP. J gave up 4 bases and V 2 bases, and 16 bases lay outside the gene matches. The CDR3 runs 20 residues. CDR3 in amino acids: CASGLSSVTSGRDWADTQYF. CDR3 DNA sequence: TGTGCTAGTGGTTTGTCCTCCGTGACTAGCGGGAGAGACTGGGCAGATACGCAGTATTTT.

The genes are TRBV19 and TRBJ2-7; no firm D call. Trimming cost V 5 bases and J 2 bases, with 13 bases left between them. CDR1 is LNHDA, CDR2 SQIVND, per germline (reference sequence). The CDR3 is made up of 14 amino acids. CDR3 in amino acids: CASSFYGVAYEQYF. CDR3 nucleotide sequence: TGTGCCAGTAGTTTTTATGGAGTCGCCTACGAGCAGTACTTC.

The chain uses TRBV6-5 and TRBJ2-5, with D maybe TRBD2 (6 bases). Per the germline V gene, CDR1 is MNHEY and CDR2 is SVGAGI. This CDR3 has 15 amino acids. V was trimmed by 5 bases and J by 0 bases, leaving 13 bases between them. The CDR3 is CASSLRDSYQETQYF. CDR3 nucleotides: TGTGCCAGCAGTCTCCGGGACTCCTACCAAGAGACCCAGTACTTC.

This sequence joins TRBV5-5 and TRBJ1-5, with 7 nucleotides matching TRBD1. CDR1 SGHKS and CDR2 YYEKEE come from the germline V gene (reference sequence). The V and J ends lost 0 bases and 7 bases, in that order; junction bases with no gene match: 4. The CDR3 is 14 residues long. CDR3 sequence (DNA): TGTGCCAGCAGCTTGGAGGGGGCTACGCAGCCCCAGCATTTT. Its translation: CASSLEGATQPQHF.